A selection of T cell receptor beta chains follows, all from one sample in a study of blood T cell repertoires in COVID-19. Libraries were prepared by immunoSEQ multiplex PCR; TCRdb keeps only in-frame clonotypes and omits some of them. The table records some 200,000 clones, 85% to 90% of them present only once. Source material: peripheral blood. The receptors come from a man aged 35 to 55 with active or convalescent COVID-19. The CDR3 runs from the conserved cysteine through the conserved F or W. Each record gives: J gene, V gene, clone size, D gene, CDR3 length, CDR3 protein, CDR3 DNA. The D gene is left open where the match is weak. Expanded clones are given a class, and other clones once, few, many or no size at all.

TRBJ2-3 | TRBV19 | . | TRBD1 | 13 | CASTGQGSDTQYF | TGTGCCAGTACGGGACAGGGGTCCGACACGCAGTATTTT
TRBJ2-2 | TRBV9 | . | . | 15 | CASSPTGINTGELFF | TGTGCCAGCAGTCCTACAGGGATCAACACCGGGGAGCTGTTTTTT
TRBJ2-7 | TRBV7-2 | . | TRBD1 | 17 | CASSSTKTGGRSYEQYF | TGTGCCAGCAGCTCCACCAAGACAGGGGGCCGCTCCTACGAGCAGTACTTC
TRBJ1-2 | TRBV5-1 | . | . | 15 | CASSLEGGSNYGYTF | TGCGCCAGCAGCTTGGAAGGGGGAAGTAACTATGGCTACACCTTC
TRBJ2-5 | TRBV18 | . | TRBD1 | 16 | CASSALTGTVQETQYF | TGTGCCAGCTCAGCTCTTACCGGGACAGTCCAAGAGACCCAGTACTTC
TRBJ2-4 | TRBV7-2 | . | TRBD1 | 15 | CASGRQGSSKNIQYF | TGTGCCAGCGGACGACAGGGGTCCTCCAAAAACATTCAGTACTTC
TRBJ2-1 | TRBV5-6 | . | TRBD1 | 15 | CASSFGTGRPNEQFF | TGTGCCAGCAGCTTTGGGACAGGGAGGCCAAATGAGCAGTTCTTC
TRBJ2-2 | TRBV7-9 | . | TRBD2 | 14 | CASSLRGGDGELFF | TGTGCCAGCAGCTTACGGGGGGGCGACGGGGAGCTGTTTTTT
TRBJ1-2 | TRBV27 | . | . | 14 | CASSTNRANYGYTF | TGTGCCAGCAGTACGAACAGGGCGAACTATGGCTACACCTTC
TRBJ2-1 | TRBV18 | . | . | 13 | CASSNSLDNEQFF | TGTGCCAGCTCAAACTCTTTAGACAATGAGCAGTTCTTC
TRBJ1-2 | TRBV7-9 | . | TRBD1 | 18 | CASSPLENDRGRDYGYTF | TGTGCCAGCAGCCCCCTAGAAAATGACAGGGGGCGCGACTATGGCTACACCTTC
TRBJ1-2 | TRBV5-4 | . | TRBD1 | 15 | CASSLGGGGWDGYTF | TGTGCCAGCAGCCTCGGAGGGGGCGGGTGGGATGGCTACACCTTC
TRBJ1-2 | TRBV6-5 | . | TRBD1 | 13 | CASNKGAGYGYTF | TGTGCCAGCAACAAGGGGGCTGGCTATGGCTACACCTTC
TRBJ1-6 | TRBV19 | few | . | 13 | CASSIDWRSPLHF | TGTGCCAGTAGTATAGACTGGAGGTCACCCCTCCACTTT
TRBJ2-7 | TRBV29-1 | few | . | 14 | CSVRELGRAYEQYF | TGCAGCGTTCGTGAGTTAGGCAGGGCCTACGAGCAGTACTTC
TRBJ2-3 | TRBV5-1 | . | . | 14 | CASSLDAGTDTQYF | TGCGCCAGCAGCTTGGATGCGGGCACAGATACGCAGTATTTT
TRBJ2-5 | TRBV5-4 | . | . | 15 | CASSAPRVGDETQYF | TGTGCCAGCAGCGCACCGAGGGTGGGTGACGAGACCCAGTACTTC
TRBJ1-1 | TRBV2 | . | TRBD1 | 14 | CASSIDRVQVEAFF | TGTGCCAGCAGCATAGACAGGGTTCAGGTTGAAGCTTTCTTT
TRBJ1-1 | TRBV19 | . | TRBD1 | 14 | CASSTDRGNTEAFF | TGTGCCAGTAGTACTGACAGGGGGAACACTGAAGCTTTCTTT
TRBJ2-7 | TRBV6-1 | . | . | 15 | CASSEALALAYEQYF | TGTGCCAGCAGTGAAGCCTTAGCGCTTGCCTACGAGCAGTACTTC
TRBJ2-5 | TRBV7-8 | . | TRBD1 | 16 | CASSLGVDRVKETQYF | TGTGCCAGCAGCTTAGGGGTGGACAGGGTAAAAGAGACCCAGTACTTC
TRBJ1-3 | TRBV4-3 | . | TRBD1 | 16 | CASSPGTGSSGNTIYF | TGCGCCAGCAGCCCTGGGACAGGGAGCTCTGGAAACACCATATATTTT
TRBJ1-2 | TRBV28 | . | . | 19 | CASSLAGEEGGSPNYGYTF | TGTGCCAGCAGTTTAGCGGGGGAGGAGGGAGGATCCCCAAACTATGGCTACACCTTC
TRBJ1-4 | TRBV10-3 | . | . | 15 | CAISGSGGSNEKLFF | TGTGCCATCAGTGGATCGGGGGGTTCCAATGAAAAACTGTTTTTT
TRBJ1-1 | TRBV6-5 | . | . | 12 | CATTGKNTEAFF | TGTGCCACCACAGGGAAGAACACTGAAGCTTTCTTT
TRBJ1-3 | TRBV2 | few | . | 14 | CASRTGQVLNTIYF | TGTGCCAGCAGAACAGGGCAGGTTTTAAACACCATATATTTT
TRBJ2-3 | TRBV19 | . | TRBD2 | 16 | CASSIRAGLAGAPQYF | TGTGCCAGTAGTATTAGAGCAGGGCTAGCGGGAGCCCCGCAGTATTTT
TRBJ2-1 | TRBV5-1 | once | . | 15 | CASSLAPGSSDEQFF | TGCGCCAGCAGCTTGGCCCCCGGGAGTAGCGATGAGCAGTTCTTC
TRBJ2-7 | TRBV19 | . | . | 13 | CASSREGSYEQYF | TGTGCCAGTAGTCGAGAGGGTTCCTACGAGCAGTACTTC
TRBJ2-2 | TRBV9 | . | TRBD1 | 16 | CASSADRPLSAGELFF | TGTGCCAGCAGCGCGGACAGGCCATTGTCCGCCGGGGAGCTGTTTTTT
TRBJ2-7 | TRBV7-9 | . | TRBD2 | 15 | CASSSPGLASSEQYF | TGTGCCAGCAGCTCTCCGGGACTAGCGTCTTCCGAGCAGTACTTC
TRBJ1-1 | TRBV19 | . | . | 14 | CASSINPQTHEAFF | TGTGCCAGTAGTATTAACCCACAGACCCATGAAGCTTTCTTT
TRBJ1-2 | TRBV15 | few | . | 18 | CATSRDKMTGHFNYGYTF | TGTGCCACCAGCAGAGATAAAATGACAGGACACTTTAACTATGGCTACACCTTC
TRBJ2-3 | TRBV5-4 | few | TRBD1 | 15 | CASSLGAGGSDTQYF | TGTGCCAGCAGCCTGGGGGCAGGGGGCTCGGATACGCAGTATTTT
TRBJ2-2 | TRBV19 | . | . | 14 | CASSIGGGPGELFF | TGTGCCAGTAGTATAGGAGGAGGTCCCGGGGAGCTGTTTTTT
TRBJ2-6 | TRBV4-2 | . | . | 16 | CASSQERRPGANVLTF | TGTGCCAGCAGCCAAGAGAGGAGACCTGGGGCCAACGTCCTGACTTTC
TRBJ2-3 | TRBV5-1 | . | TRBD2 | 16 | CASSSSPGLASDTQYF | TGCGCCAGCAGCTCCTCACCGGGACTAGCTTCGGATACGCAGTATTTT